The 26 T cell receptor beta chains reported below all come from one sample, sequenced in a study of T-cell memory formation after mild COVID-19 (dated by TCRdb to the early 2020s). Libraries were built with 5' RACE. The instrument was an Illumina NovaSeq 6000. Through fastp at Q25 and MiXCR, TCRdb rebuilt clones from the public reads, retaining in-frame beta chains. Duplicate CDR3 protein sequences are folded into a single record with the most common DNA and genes. This sample has around 130,000 distinct CDR3 sequences in its table, and more than 15% of those were observed once. Clones ranked in the top ten supply approximately 15% of the sample. Sequenced: PBMCs or a T cell subset sorted from them (not recorded which). The source is an adult woman who had mild COVID-19 (a few samples of this study predate the infection). The sample titles of this study are shuffled in the database, so cell type and time point are left out; the donor was told from shared clones.

This clonotype was observed a few times. This rearrangement joins TRBV9 to TRBJ2-2; D uncertain. Germline V gene data show CDR1 as SGDLS and CDR2 as YYNGEE. The V end lost 5 bases, the J end lost 3 bases, and 8 bases lay between the germline ends. CDR3 length equals 13 residues. The CDR3 DNA is TGTGCCAGCAGATACGATGACACCGGGGAGCTGTTTTTT. Translation gives CASRYDDTGELFF.

This clonotype came up once. The chain uses TRBV2 and TRBJ1-5; TRBD1 aligns across 10 bases. The CDR3 is 16 amino acids. Germline CDR1 reads SNHLY; CDR2 reads FYNNEI. The junction had 9 bases not matched to a gene; V was cut back by 6 bases and J by 4 bases. CDR3 in amino acids: CASSPGQGFGNQPQHF. In DNA, the CDR3 is TGTGCCAGCAGCCCGGGACAGGGGTTCGGGAATCAGCCCCAGCATTTT.

This clonotype showed up just a few times. This sequence joins TRBV6-1 and TRBJ1-5; D gene uncertain. CDR3 length: 13 amino acids. Germline CDR1 is MNHNS and CDR2 is SASEGT. V lost 2 bases and J 8 bases, leaving 10 bases between the germline ends. The CDR3 coding sequence is TGTGCCAGCAGTGAAAGGGAGTTGGAGCCCCAGCATTTT. It specifies CASSERELEPQHF.

The table lists this clonotype with a few counts. V gene TRBV5-1 combines with J gene TRBJ1-2, with 8 bases identical to TRBD1. The V and J ends lost 0 bases and 4 bases, in that order; junction bases with no gene match: 8. In germline, CDR1 is SGHRS, CDR2 YFSETQ. The CDR3 is 16 amino acids. The CDR3 is CASSLEGRGLSYGYTF. The CDR3, as DNA: TGCGCCAGCAGCTTGGAGGGCAGGGGGCTTAGCTATGGCTACACCTTC.

In DNA, the CDR3 is TGCGCCAGCAGCTTGGCCAGTAGCGGGGGGCCTGCAGATACGCAGTATTTT. Translated, it gives CASSLASSGGPADTQYF. V usage is TRBV5-1 and J usage is TRBJ2-3, with 10 positions matching TRBD2. The germline V gene has CDR1 SGHRS and CDR2 YFSETQ. V trimming: 0 bases; J trimming: 4 bases; junction bases outside the gene matches: 8. CDR3 size: 17 residues.

In its sample, this clonotype was seen a few times. The chain uses TRBV20-1 and TRBJ2-1, with 8 bases identical to TRBD1. The germline gives CDR1 DFQATT, CDR2 SNEGSKA (reference sequence). This CDR3 is 12 amino acids long. Trimming removed 7 bases from V and 10 bases from J; junction bases left unmatched: 9. CDR3 coding DNA: TGCAGTGACAGCTCAGGGGGCGCGGAGCAGTTCTTC. Protein: CSDSSGGAEQFF.

This rearrangement joins TRBV5-1 to TRBJ2-7; D is uncertain. Trimming took 0 bases from V and 6 from J, leaving 7 bases between them. The CDR3 consists of 12 residues. Germline values: CDR1 SGHRS, CDR2 YFSETQ. The CDR3 region has the DNA TGCGCCAGCAGCTTGGCGCTGGGCGAGCAGTACTTC. Protein sequence: CASSLALGEQYF.

The chain couples TRBV3-1 to TRBJ1-1, with D maybe TRBD1 (5 bases). The CDR3 is 13 residues long. The germline gives CDR1 LGHDT, CDR2 YNNKEL (reference sequence). V lost 8 bases and J lost 1, with 11 bases in between. CDR3: CASGFTGNTEAFF. The CDR3 DNA reads as TGTGCCAGCGGTTTCACAGGGAACACTGAAGCTTTCTTT.

The V gene is TRBV12-5, the J gene TRBJ1-5; TRBD1 might be the D (5 bases). CDR1 and CDR2 (germline): LGHNT, FRNRAP. V was clipped by 7 bases and J by 9 bases, with 16 bases between them. This CDR3 spans 13 amino acids. The CDR3 DNA reads as TGTGCTAGTGCCGCGGAGGGGTGGGGGCCCCAGCATTTT. Its translation is CASAAEGWGPQHF. The full variable domain, in which reference TRBV12-5 and TRBJ1-5 provide the parts outside the CDR3, is DARVTQTPRHKVTEMGQEVTMRCQPILGHNTVFWYRQTMMQGLELLAYFRNRAPLDDSGMPKDRFSAEMPDATLATLKIQPSEPRDSAVYFCASAAEGWGPQHFGDGTRLSIL.

In its sample, this clonotype was seen a few times. The chain joins TRBV2 to TRBJ2-7, with 9 bases fitting TRBD2. CDR3 length: 14 residues. V gave up 0 bases and J gave up 6 bases; unmatched junction bases: 3. In germline, CDR1 is SNHLY, CDR2 FYNNEI. The CDR3 reads CASSEAVTSGEQYF. DNA for the CDR3: TGTGCCAGCAGTGAAGCTGTGACTAGCGGCGAGCAGTACTTC. Variable domain in full (rest from reference TRBV2 and TRBJ2-7): EPEVTQTPSHQVTQMGQEVILRCVPISNHLYFYWYRQILGQKVEFLVSFYNNEISEKSEIFDDQFSVERPDGSNFTLKIRSTKLEDSAMYFCASSEAVTSGEQYFGPGTRLTVT.

This clonotype has only a few counts. The V gene is TRBV29-1, the J gene TRBJ2-7; D perhaps matches TRBD1 (5 bases). Between the trimmed V and J ends, which lost 7 bases and 3 bases, there was a span of 10 bases. This CDR3 has 11 amino acids. CDR1 and CDR2 from the germline V gene are SQVTM and ANQGSEA. This CDR3 is CSGGWGYEQYF. DNA of the CDR3: TGCAGCGGGGGCTGGGGCTACGAGCAGTACTTC.

The V and J genes are TRBV12-3 or TRBV12-4 and TRBJ2-7, with 9 bases aligning to TRBD1. The CDR3 covers 16 residues. The J segment lost 5 bases and the V segment lost 3 bases, leaving 11 bases of the junction unmatched. The CDR3 DNA reads TGTGCCAGCAGTTTCTACAGGGGGCCGACGGGGGACGAGCAGTACTTC. Residues: CASSFYRGPTGDEQYF.

The chain uses TRBV19 and TRBJ2-7; 14 bases line up with TRBD2. The trim removed 6 bases at V and 3 bases at J, leaving 4 bases unmatched. This CDR3 is 15 amino acids long. Looked up from germline, CDR1 is LNHDA and CDR2 is SQIVND (reference sequence). The CDR3 spells CASRSGTSGSYEQYF. CDR3 nucleotide sequence: TGTGCCAGTAGATCCGGGACTAGCGGGAGCTACGAGCAGTACTTC.

This clonotype has more than one count but fewer than ten. V usage is TRBV12-3 or TRBV12-4 and J usage is TRBJ1-2, with 8 bases identical to TRBD1. J gave up 8 bases and V 7 bases, and 18 bases lay outside the gene matches. This CDR3 is built from 16 residues. CDR3 bases: TGTGCCAGCACCCTTTACGGGACAGGTCGTTTAGGGGGCTACACCTTC. Protein product: CASTLYGTGRLGGYTF.

The chain recombines TRBV7-3 with TRBJ2-6, with unresolved D. CDR3 length equals 17 residues. Trimming pared 3 bases from V and 4 bases from J, leaving 16 bases between. CDR1 is SGHTA, CDR2 FQGTGA, per germline. Here the CDR3 reads CASSLPPRPSGANVLTF. The CDR3 nucleotides are TGTGCCAGCAGCTTGCCTCCCAGGCCCTCCGGGGCCAACGTCCTGACTTTC. Complete variable domain (other parts from reference TRBV7-3 and TRBJ2-6): GAGVSQTPSNKVTEKGKYVELRCDPISGHTALYWYRQSLGQGPEFLIYFQGTGAADDSGLPNDRFFAVRPEGSVSTLKIQRTERGDSAVYLCASSLPPRPSGANVLTFGAGSRLTVL.

The chain has TRBV7-2 and TRBJ2-5; D gene unclear. CDR3 length: 17 amino acids. Per germline, CDR1 SGHTA and CDR2 FQGNSA. V lost 3 bases, J lost 2 bases, and 19 bases lay in between. The CDR3 sequence is CASSLQYGLQIQETQYF. The CDR3 coding sequence is TGTGCCAGCAGCTTGCAATACGGCCTGCAAATACAAGAGACCCAGTACTTC.

The chain combines TRBV24-1 with TRBJ2-7, with D maybe TRBD1 (5 bases). The CDR3 spans 15 residues. Trimming left V 4 bases short and J 5 bases short, with 17 bases between. Germline V gene lookup returns CDR1 KGHDR and CDR2 SFDVKD. CDR3 nucleotides: TGTGCCACCAGTGAGGGGCCAAACCAACTCCACGAGCAGTACTTC. It is translated as CATSEGPNQLHEQYF.

There are a few counts of this clonotype. The V gene is TRBV3-1, the J gene TRBJ1-3; no clear D. V shed 0 bases and J shed 3 bases, with 9 bases lying between them. CDR1 is LGHDT and CDR2 is YNNKEL in the germline V gene (reference sequence). CDR3 length: 15 residues. The CDR3: CASSQDRGVGNTIYF. The CDR3 DNA reads as TGTGCCAGCAGCCAAGATCGCGGTGTTGGAAACACCATATATTTT.

This chain uses TRBV12-3 or TRBV12-4 with TRBJ2-1; 11 bases match TRBD2. Germline trimming cut 5 bases from V and 5 bases from J; bases unmatched to any gene: 8. The CDR3 contains 16 residues. The CDR3 region has the DNA TGTGCCAGCAGTCGCCATAGCGGGGGGGTACACAATGAGCAGTTCTTC. Its protein is CASSRHSGGVHNEQFF.

The chain uses TRBV6-5 and TRBJ1-2, with TRBD1 matching 9 bases. Germline CDR1 MNHEY, CDR2 SVGAGI. CDR3 length equals 17 residues. V lost 5 bases, J lost 4 bases, and 14 bases stayed unmatched. In DNA, the CDR3 is TGTGCCAGCAGTACCACAGGGGGCGAGGGTCGGGGCTATGGCTACACCTTC. Its protein product is CASSTTGGEGRGYGYTF.

The chain has TRBV4-1 and TRBJ2-5; TRBD2 agrees at 9 bases. V dropped 0 bases and J dropped 5; count of bases not matched to a gene: 7. The CDR3 runs 16 residues. Germline assignment: CDR1 MGHRA and CDR2 YSYEKL. CDR3 sequence: CASSQEGGGGLETQYF. As DNA, the CDR3 is TGCGCCAGCAGCCAAGAAGGCGGGGGGGGCCTGGAGACCCAGTACTTC.

The chain employs TRBV15 and TRBJ1-2; the D is unclear. V was cut by 8 bases and J by 3 bases, with 19 bases left in between. CDR1 and CDR2 (germline): LNHNV, YYDKDF (reference sequence). The length of the CDR3 is 15 residues. The CDR3 spells CATADWDRAHYGYTF. The CDR3 region has the DNA TGTGCCACCGCCGATTGGGATAGGGCGCACTATGGCTACACCTTC.

The chain couples TRBV24-1 to TRBJ2-1; D unclear. V shed 6 bases and J shed 1 base, with 12 bases lying between them. The CDR3 has 15 residues. CDR1 is KGHDR, CDR2 SFDVKD, per germline. Here the CDR3 DNA reads TGTGCCACCAGTTCGAGGACGAGTTCCTACAATGAGCAGTTCTTC. This sequence encodes CATSSRTSSYNEQFF.

The rearrangement joins TRBV20-1 to TRBJ2-3; D not certain. V lost 6 bases and J 0 bases, leaving 16 bases between the germline ends. The CDR3 has 15 amino acids. Germline CDR1 is DFQATT and CDR2 is SNEGSKA (reference sequence). The CDR3 bases are TGCAGTGCCTTCCCGCCCGGTCCTAGCACAGATACGCAGTATTTT. Amino acids: CSAFPPGPSTDTQYF.

This clonotype has just a few counts. The CDR3 coding sequence is TGCGCCAGCAGCTTGGCCTTAGACACCGGGGAGCTGTTTTTT. This gives the protein CASSLALDTGELFF. The chain joins TRBV5-1 to TRBJ2-2; no clear D gene. Germline-derived CDR1 and CDR2 are SGHRS and YFSETQ. The CDR3 totals 14 residues. Trimming removed 0 bases from V and 3 bases from J, with 6 bases in between.

This clonotype was seen a handful of times. The rearrangement links TRBV3-1 to TRBJ2-1; no reliable D call. The germline V and J ends were trimmed by 0 bases and 1 base, with 10 bases remaining between them. CDR3 length: 16 residues. CDR1 and CDR2 (germline): LGHDT, YNNKEL (reference sequence). The CDR3 reads CASSQELASSYNEQFF. CDR3 sequence (DNA): TGTGCCAGCAGCCAAGAATTGGCTAGTTCCTACAATGAGCAGTTCTTC.